This TCR beta chain was recovered during a study of response to subunit inactivated influenza vaccine. Points from the study as a whole: Researchers suggested that each seasonal influenza vaccination recruits few new T cells.

MiXCR, applied by TCRdb to the RT-PCR reads, yields one record per CDR3 protein. The sample holds 750,000 to 850,000 distinct CDR3 sequences, around a sixth seen once. This clonotype was counted many times. What it binds is unknown. This CDR3 region has 14 residues. V lost 1 base and J lost 0, with 8 bases in between. CDR1 is DFQATT and CDR2 is SNEGSKA in the germline V gene (reference sequence). V usage is TRBV20-1 and J usage is TRBJ2-3; weak D call: TRBD2 (5 bases). This sequence was found in a man aged 45 to 65 who received an inactivated influenza vaccine. Specimen: PBMCs from blood, collected 4 to 6 days after vaccination. The CDR3 region is CSARVRGSTDTQYF. The CDR3 region has the DNA TGCAGTGCTAGAGTTCGGGGTAGCACAGATACGCAGTATTTT.